The 3 T cell receptor beta chains below were found in one sample sequenced in a study of blood T cell repertoires in COVID-19. Method: immunoSEQ multiplex PCR; TCRdb's copy keeps in-frame clones and lacks some. This sample has about 300,000 clones, with 75% to 95% found just once. The sample was peripheral blood. These receptors were obtained from a woman under 40 with COVID-19, enrolled during active disease.

J is TRBJ1-5 and V is TRBV6-5, with a tentative D call TRBD1 (5 bases). The CDR3 is 15 residues long. Per germline, CDR1 MNHEY and CDR2 SVGAGI. V dropped 8 bases and J dropped 0 bases, with 14 bases sitting between them. CDR3 nucleotide sequence: TGTGCCAGCGGGGCAGCCGCTGATAGCAATCAGCCCCAGCATTTT. It translates to CASGAAADSNQPQHF.

Notes on this clone: This specimen includes other DNA sequences encoding the same CDR3. V gene TRBV11-2 combines with J gene TRBJ2-3; possibly TRBD2 for D (5 bases). Trimming removed 0 bases at V and 0 bases at J, with 10 bases between. This CDR3 has 16 residues. Germline CDR1 is SGHAT and CDR2 is FQNNGV. The CDR3 coding sequence is TGTGCCAGCAGCTTAGATCAACCGGGGAGCACAGATACGCAGTATTTT. Its translation is CASSLDQPGSTDTQYF.

The rearrangement joins TRBV10-3 to TRBJ1-1; tentative D call: TRBD1 (6 bases). Germline V gene sequence: CDR1 ENHRY, CDR2 SYGVKD. This CDR3 spans 13 amino acids. Trimming left V 10 bases short and J 3 bases short, with 15 bases between. The CDR3 DNA reads TGTGCCACCACAGGGAAGGGGGACACTGAAGCTTTCTTT. Encoded protein: CATTGKGDTEAFF.